This note documents a single T cell receptor (beta chain) sequence. Its specificity is unknown. The read ends 3 residues shy of where the CDR3 ends; the end is completed using the germline J gene. This entry belongs to a study of Tregs in tolerant kidney transplant recipients. Study as a whole: Recipients received nonmyeloablative bone marrow transplants from related graft donors, with transient mixed chimerism.

Study-wide results and limits: Biological reproducibility was not directly addressed, but technical replication error appeared minimal.

Unstimulated regulatory T cells (CD4+CD25+CD127-), CD4+CD25- non-regulatory cells, CD4 and CD8 cells were FACS-sorted from thawed PBMCs. Generated by immunoSEQ multiplex PCR, the TCRdb table keeps only in-frame clones and is missing some. The sample has 48,000 or so clones; the top ten hold roughly 0.8%. The germline V gene has CDR1 SGHRS and CDR2 YFSETQ. There are 16 residues in the CDR3. The rearrangement joins TRBV5-1 to TRBJ1-6; TRBD1 agrees at 12 bases. The receptor comes from a human donor who received a combined kidney and bone marrow transplant. The sample consisted of CD4+ T cells from blood, taken before the transplant. CDR3 DNA (partial): TGCGCCAGCAGCTTGGTTACGGGACAGGGGGCTGATACC. It is translated as CASSLVTGQGADT. From start to end, the CDR3 is CASSLVTGQGADTLHF. The full variable domain, in which reference TRBV5-1 and TRBJ1-6 provide the parts outside the CDR3, is KAGVTQTPRYLIKTRGQQVTLSCSPISGHRSVSWYQQTPGQGLQFLFEYFSETQRNKGNFPGRFSGRQFSNSRSEMNVSTLELGDSALYLCASSLVTGQGADTLHFGNGTRLTVT.